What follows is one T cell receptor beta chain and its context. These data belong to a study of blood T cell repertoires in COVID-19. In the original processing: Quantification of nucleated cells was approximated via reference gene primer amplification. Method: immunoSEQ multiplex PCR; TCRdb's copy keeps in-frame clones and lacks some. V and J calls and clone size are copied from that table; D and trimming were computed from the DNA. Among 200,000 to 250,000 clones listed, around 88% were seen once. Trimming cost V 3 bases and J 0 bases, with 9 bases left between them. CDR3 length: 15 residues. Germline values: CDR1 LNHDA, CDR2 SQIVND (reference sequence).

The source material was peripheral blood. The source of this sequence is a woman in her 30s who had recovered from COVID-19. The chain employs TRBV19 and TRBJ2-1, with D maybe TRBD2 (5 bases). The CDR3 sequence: CASSISTISYNEQFF. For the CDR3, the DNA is TGTGCCAGTAGTATCTCGACTATCTCCTACAATGAGCAGTTCTTC.